The present TCR beta chain was sequenced within a study of T cells of healthy individuals. This clonotype was counted between two and nine times. TCRdb recomputed calls from the 5' RACE reads with MiXCR, one row per CDR3 protein. This sample has about 96,000 distinct CDR3 sequences; roughly 18% occur once, and the top ten carry around 6.4%. The CDR3 length is 15 residues. V gave up 0 bases and J gave up 0 bases, with 6 bases separating them. Per germline, CDR1 LGHNA and CDR2 YSLEER. The chain joins TRBV4-3 to TRBJ2-1; no reliable D call. The clonotype comes from a human donor in good health. CDR3 coding DNA: TGCGCCAGCAGCCAAGATTGGAGCTCCTACAATGAGCAGTTCTTC. This encodes CASSQDWSSYNEQFF.